This T cell receptor (beta chain) comes out of a study of OX40 agonist ivuxolimab in advanced cancers. Study at large: At just under 85% male, the cohort had a mean age of about 60 years, ranging from roughly 20 to 90.

In germline, CDR1 is MNHEY, CDR2 SVGAGI. The CDR3 spans 15 residues. V was pared by 6 bases and J by 4 bases, with 6 bases of the junction left unmatched. The data were produced by immunoSEQ multiplex PCR, yet TCRdb's version contains in-frame clones alone and is incomplete. The repertoire holds around 46,000 clones, 88% seen once, with about three fifths in the top ten. This clone was picked up one time. The sample consisted of CD4+ or CD8+ T cells sorted from blood, taken in a trial of the OX40 agonist ivuxolimab. J is TRBJ1-6 and V is TRBV6-5; 7 nucleotides line up with TRBD1. The sequence was obtained from an adult with an advanced solid tumor such as melanoma, head and neck, liver or kidney cancer. DNA of the CDR3: TGTGCCAGCAGCTCCCCCAGGGGGTATAATTCACCCCTCCACTTT. Translated: CASSSPRGYNSPLHF.